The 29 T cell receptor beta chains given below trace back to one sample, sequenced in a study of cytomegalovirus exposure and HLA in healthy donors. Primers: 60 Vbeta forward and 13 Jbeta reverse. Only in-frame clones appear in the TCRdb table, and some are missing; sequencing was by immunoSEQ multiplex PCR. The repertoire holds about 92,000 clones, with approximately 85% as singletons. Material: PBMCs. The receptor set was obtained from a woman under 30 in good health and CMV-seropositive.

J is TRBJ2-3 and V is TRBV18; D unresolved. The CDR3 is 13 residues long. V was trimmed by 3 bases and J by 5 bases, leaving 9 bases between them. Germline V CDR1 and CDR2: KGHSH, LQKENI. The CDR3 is CASSPTSGDTQYF. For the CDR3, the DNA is TGTGCCAGCTCACCCACGTCGGGAGATACGCAGTATTTT.

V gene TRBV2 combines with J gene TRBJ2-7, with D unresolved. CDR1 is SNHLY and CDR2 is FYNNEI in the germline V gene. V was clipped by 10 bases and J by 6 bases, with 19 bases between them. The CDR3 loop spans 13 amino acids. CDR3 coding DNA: TGTGCCATCACAGATTTATTGCGTGGCGAGCAGTACTTC. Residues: CAITDLLRGEQYF.

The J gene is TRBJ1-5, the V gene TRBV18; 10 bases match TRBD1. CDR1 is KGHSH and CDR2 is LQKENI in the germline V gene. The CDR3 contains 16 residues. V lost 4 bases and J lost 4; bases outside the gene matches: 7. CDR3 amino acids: CASSQSGTGANQPQHF. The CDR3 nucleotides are TGTGCCAGCTCACAGTCCGGGACAGGGGCAAATCAGCCCCAGCATTTT.

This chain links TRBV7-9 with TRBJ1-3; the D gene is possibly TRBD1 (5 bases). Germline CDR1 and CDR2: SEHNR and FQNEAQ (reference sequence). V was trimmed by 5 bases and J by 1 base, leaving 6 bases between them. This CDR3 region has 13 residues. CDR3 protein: CASSGASGNTIYF. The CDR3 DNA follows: TGTGCCAGCAGCGGGGCGTCTGGAAACACCATATATTTT.

The CDR3 loop is CASSQQGGTEAFF. The CDR3, as DNA: TGCGCCAGCAGCCAACAGGGGGGCACTGAAGCTTTCTTT. The V call is TRBV5-1, the J call TRBJ1-1, with TRBD1 matching over 8 bases. The CDR3 runs 13 residues. Germline CDR1 reads SGHRS; CDR2 reads YFSETQ. V was clipped by 4 bases and J by 4 bases; unmatched bases: 3. The entire variable domain, with the rest obtained from reference TRBV5-1 and TRBJ1-1, is as follows: KAGVTQTPRYLIKTRGQQVTLSCSPISGHRSVSWYQQTPGQGLQFLFEYFSETQRNKGNFPGRFSGRQFSNSRSEMNVSTLELGDSALYLCASSQQGGTEAFFGQGTRLTVV.

CDR3 sequence: CASSPGLVPTGELFF. The CDR3 DNA reads TGTGCCAGCAGCCCGGGACTAGTTCCCACCGGGGAGCTGTTTTTT. The genes are TRBV5-4 and TRBJ2-2; 8 nucleotides align to TRBD2. J gave up 4 bases and V 4 bases, and 6 bases lay outside the gene matches. This CDR3 region has 15 residues. CDR1 and CDR2 (germline): SGHNT, YYREEE (reference sequence).

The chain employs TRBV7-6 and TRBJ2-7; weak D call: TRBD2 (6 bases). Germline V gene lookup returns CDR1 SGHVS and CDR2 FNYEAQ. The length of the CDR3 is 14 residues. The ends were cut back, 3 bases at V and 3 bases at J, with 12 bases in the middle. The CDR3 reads CASSFSAGNYEQYF. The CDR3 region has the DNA TGTGCCAGCAGCTTCTCGGCGGGGAACTACGAGCAGTACTTC.

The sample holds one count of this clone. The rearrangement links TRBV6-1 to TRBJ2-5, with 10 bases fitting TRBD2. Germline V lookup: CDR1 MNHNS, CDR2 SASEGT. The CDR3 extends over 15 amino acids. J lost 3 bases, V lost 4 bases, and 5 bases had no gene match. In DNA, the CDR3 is TGTGCCAGCAGTGCTGTCGGACTAGCGGAAGAGACCCAGTACTTC. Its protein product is CASSAVGLAEETQYF.

Here the CDR3 reads CASSPQDAGGWEQFF. The CDR3 DNA reads TGTGCCAGCAGCCCCCAAGACGCGGGAGGCTGGGAGCAGTTCTTC. The chain links TRBV4-2 to TRBJ2-1; 8 bases agree with TRBD2. The CDR3 consists of 15 residues. Germline values: CDR1 LGHNA, CDR2 YNFKEQ. With 4 bases clipped from V and 10 bases from J, the junction kept 12 bases outside the gene matches.

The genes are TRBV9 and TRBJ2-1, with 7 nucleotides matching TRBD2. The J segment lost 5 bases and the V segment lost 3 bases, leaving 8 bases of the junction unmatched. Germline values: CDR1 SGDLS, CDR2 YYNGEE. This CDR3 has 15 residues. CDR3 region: CASSAQAGLDNEQFF. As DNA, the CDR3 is TGTGCCAGCAGCGCCCAAGCCGGACTAGACAATGAGCAGTTCTTC.

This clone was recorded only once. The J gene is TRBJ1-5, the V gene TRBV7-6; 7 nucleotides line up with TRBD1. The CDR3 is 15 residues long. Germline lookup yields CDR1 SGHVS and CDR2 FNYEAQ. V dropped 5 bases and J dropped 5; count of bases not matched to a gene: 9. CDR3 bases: TGTGCCAGCAGCCCCAGGGACAGTGCGTATCAGCCCCAGCATTTT. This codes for CASSPRDSAYQPQHF.

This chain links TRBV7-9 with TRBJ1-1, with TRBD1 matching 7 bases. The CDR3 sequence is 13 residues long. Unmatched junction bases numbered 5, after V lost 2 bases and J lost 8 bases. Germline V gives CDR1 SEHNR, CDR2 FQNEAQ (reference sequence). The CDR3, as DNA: TGTGCCAGCAGCTTATCAGGGGGATCGGAAGCTTTCTTT. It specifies CASSLSGGSEAFF. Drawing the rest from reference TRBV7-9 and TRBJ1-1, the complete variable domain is DTGVSQNPRHKITKRGQNVTFRCDPISEHNRLYWYRQTLGQGPEFLTYFQNEAQLEKSRLLSDRFSAERPKGSFSTLEIQRTEQGDSAMYLCASSLSGGSEAFFGQGTRLTVV.

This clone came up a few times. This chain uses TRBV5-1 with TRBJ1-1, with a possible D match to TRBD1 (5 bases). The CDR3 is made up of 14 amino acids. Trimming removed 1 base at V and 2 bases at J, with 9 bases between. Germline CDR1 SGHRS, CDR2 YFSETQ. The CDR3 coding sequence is TGCGCCAGCAGCTTGTGGGGGGTAAACACTGAAGCTTTCTTT. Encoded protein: CASSLWGVNTEAFF.

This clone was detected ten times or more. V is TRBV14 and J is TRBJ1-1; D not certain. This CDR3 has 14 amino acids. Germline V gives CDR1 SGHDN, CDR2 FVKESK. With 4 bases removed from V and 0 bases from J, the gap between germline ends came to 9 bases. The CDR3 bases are TGTGCCAGCAGCCCGGTCAACGTGAACACTGAAGCTTTCTTT. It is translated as CASSPVNVNTEAFF.

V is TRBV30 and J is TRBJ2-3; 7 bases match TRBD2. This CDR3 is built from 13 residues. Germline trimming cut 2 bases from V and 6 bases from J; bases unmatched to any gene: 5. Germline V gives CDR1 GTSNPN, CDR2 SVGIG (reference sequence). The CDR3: CAWSRGRLDTQYF. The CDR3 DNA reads TGTGCCTGGAGTCGCGGGAGATTGGATACGCAGTATTTT.

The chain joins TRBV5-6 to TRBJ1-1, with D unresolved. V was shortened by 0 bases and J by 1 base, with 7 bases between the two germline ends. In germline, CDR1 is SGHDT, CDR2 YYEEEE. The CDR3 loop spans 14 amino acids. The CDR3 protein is CASSLVSGNTEAFF. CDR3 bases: TGTGCCAGCAGCTTGGTTTCGGGGAACACTGAAGCTTTCTTT.

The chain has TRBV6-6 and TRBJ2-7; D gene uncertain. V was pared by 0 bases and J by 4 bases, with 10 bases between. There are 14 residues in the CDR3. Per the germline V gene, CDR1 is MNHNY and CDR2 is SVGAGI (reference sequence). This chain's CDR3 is CASSYSRSSYEQYF. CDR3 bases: TGTGCCAGCAGTTACTCGAGAAGTTCGTACGAGCAGTACTTC.

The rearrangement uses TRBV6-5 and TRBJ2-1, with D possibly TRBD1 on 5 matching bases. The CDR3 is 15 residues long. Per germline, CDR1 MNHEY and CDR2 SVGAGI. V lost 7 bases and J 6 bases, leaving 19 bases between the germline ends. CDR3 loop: CASTNGALGVNEQFF. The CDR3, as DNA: TGTGCCAGCACAAACGGTGCCCTAGGGGTCAATGAGCAGTTCTTC.

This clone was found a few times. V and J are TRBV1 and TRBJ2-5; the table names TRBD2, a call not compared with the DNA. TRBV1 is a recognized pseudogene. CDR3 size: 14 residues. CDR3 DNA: TGCACCAGCAGCCGCTCAGCGGGAGTAGAGACCCAGTACTTC. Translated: CTSSRSAGVETQYF.

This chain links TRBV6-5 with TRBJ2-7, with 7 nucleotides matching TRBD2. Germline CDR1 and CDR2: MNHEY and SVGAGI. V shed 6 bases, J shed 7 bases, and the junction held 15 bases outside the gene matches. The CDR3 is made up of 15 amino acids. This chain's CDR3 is CASSHGGRPPLEQYF. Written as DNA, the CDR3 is TGTGCCAGCAGCCACGGGGGGAGACCCCCCTTGGAGCAGTACTTC.

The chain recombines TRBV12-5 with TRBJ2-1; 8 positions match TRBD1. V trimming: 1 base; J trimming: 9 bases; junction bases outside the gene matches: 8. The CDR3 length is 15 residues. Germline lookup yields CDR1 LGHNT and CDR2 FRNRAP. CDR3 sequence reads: CASGLDRQGLVEQFF. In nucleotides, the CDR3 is TGTGCTAGTGGTTTGGACCGACAGGGGCTCGTTGAGCAGTTCTTC. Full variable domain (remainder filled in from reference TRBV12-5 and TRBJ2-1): DARVTQTPRHKVTEMGQEVTMRCQPILGHNTVFWYRQTMMQGLELLAYFRNRAPLDDSGMPKDRFSAEMPDATLATLKIQPSEPRDSAVYFCASGLDRQGLVEQFFGPGTRLTVL.

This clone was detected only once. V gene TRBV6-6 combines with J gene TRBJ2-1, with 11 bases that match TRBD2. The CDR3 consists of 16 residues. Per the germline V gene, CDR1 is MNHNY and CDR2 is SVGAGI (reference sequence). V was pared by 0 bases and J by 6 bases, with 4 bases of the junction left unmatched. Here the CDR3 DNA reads TGTGCCAGCAGTTACTCTAGCGGGAGGGCGTTCAATGAGCAGTTCTTC. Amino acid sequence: CASSYSSGRAFNEQFF.

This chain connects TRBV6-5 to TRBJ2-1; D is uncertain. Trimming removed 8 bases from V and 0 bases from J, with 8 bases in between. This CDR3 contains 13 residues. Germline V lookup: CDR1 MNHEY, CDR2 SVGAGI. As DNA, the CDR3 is TGTGCCAGCGAGGATAGCTCCTACAATGAGCAGTTCTTC. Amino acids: CASEDSSYNEQFF.

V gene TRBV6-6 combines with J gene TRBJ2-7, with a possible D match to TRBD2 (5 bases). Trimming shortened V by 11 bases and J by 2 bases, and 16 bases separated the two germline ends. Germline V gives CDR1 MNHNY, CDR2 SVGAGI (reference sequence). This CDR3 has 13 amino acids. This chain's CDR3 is CAATWESTYEQYF. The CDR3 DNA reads TGTGCCGCCACTTGGGAGTCTACCTACGAGCAGTACTTC.

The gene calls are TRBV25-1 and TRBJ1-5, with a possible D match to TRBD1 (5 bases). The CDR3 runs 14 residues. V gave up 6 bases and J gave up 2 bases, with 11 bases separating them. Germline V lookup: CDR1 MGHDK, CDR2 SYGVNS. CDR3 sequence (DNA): TGTGCCAGCAGCCGAACGGGGGGCAATCAGCCCCAGCATTTT. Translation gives CASSRTGGNQPQHF.

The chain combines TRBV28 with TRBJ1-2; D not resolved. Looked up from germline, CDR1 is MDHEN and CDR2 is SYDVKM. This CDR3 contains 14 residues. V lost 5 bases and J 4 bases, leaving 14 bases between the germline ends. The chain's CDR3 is CASSLLQTSYGYTF. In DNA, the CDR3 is TGTGCCAGCAGTCTACTCCAAACTTCCTATGGCTACACCTTC.

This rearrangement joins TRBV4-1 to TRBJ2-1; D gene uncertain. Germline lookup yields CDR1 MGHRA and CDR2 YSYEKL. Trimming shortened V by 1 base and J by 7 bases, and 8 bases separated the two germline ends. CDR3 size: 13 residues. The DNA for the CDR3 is TGCGCCAGCAGCCAAGTTTCAGCGAATGAGCAGTTCTTC. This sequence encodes CASSQVSANEQFF.

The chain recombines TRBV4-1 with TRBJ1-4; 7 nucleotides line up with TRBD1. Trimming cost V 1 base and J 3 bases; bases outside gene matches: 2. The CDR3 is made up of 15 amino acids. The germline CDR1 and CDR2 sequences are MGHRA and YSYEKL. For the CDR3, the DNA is TGCGCCAGCAGCCAAGCAGGGGGGCCTAATGAAAAACTGTTTTTT. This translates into CASSQAGGPNEKLFF.

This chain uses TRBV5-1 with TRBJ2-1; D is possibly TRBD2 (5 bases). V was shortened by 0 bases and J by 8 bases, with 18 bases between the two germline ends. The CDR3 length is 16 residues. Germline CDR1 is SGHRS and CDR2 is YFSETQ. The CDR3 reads CASSLAESGAADEQFF. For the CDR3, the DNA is TGCGCCAGCAGCTTGGCTGAAAGCGGAGCCGCCGATGAGCAGTTCTTC.